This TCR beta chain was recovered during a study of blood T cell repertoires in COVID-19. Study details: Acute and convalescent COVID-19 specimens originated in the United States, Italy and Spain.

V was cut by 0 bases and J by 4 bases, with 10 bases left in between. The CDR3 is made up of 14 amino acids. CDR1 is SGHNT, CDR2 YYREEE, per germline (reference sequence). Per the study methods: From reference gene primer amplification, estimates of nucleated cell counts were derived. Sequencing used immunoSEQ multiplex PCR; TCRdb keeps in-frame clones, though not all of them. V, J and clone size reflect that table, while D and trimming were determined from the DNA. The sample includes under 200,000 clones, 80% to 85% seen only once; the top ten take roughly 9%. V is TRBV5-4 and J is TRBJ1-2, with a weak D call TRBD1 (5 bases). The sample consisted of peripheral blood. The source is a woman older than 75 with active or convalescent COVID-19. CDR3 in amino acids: CASSLGRGGYGYTF. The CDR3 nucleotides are TGTGCCAGCAGCTTGGGTAGGGGAGGCTATGGCTACACCTTC.